A single sample is the source of the 2 T cell receptor beta chains below, sequenced in a study of T cells in Graves' hyperthyroidism and ophthalmopathy (dated by TCRdb to the late 2010s). Receptor libraries were prepared by multiplex PCR. TCRdb lists the instrument as Illumina HiSeq 2000. The TCR beta CDR3 regions were amplified from RNA transcripts. For the first round of RT-PCR on the TCR CDR3, the HTBI primer set was used together with the Qiagen OneStep RT-PCR kit. The raw public data were reprocessed by TCRdb itself: fastp quality trimming at Q25, MiXCR clonotype calling, in-frame beta chains only. Rows with a matching CDR3 protein are joined into one entry that keeps the most common DNA and genes. This sample gives around 440,000 distinct CDR3 sequences in total; less than 20% of them show up just once. The ten largest clones capture approximately 14% of the sample. Sequencing was carried out using blood. The origin of the receptors is a young woman with Graves' hyperthyroidism.

There are many counts of this clonotype. V usage is TRBV24-1 and J usage is TRBJ2-5; D call uncertain. With 1 base removed from V and 5 bases from J, the gap between germline ends came to 4 bases. Germline V CDR1 and CDR2: KGHDR, SFDVKD. The CDR3 has 12 amino acids. CDR3: CATSDFLETQYF. The CDR3, as DNA: TGTGCCACCAGTGATTTCCTCGAGACCCAGTACTTC.

This clonotype has ten or more counts. The chain joins TRBV2 to TRBJ2-5; 9 nucleotides agree with TRBD1. The CDR3 has 14 residues. Trimming at V came to 8 bases and at J to 5 bases, leaving 9 bases not matched to a gene. Germline V gene data show CDR1 as SNHLY and CDR2 as FYNNEI. The CDR3: CASGLDRGRETQYF. CDR3 nucleotide sequence: TGTGCCAGCGGCCTGGACAGGGGCCGCGAGACCCAGTACTTC.